Presented here are 14 T cell receptor beta chains from one specimen sequenced in a study of shared clonotypes between healthy human individuals. The protocol was immunoSEQ multiplex PCR, while the TCRdb copy is restricted to in-frame clones and leaves out a portion. The sample contains about 1.4 million clones, 95% to 97% of which appear only once. The material sequenced was naive CD4+ T cells sorted from blood. Specified subset: CD45RA+ positively selected. The receptors were sampled from a man between 25 and 39 years old in good health.

The V and J genes are TRBV9 and TRBJ1-2, with D perhaps TRBD1 (5 bases). Trimming cost V 4 bases and J 3 bases, with 16 bases left between them. CDR3 length equals 15 residues. Per the germline V gene, CDR1 is SGDLS and CDR2 is YYNGEE. Here the CDR3 DNA reads TGTGCCAGCAGCACCGGGACTCTGTACGACTATGGCTACACCTTC. Encoded protein: CASSTGTLYDYGYTF. Full variable domain (rest looked up from reference TRBV9 and TRBJ1-2): DSGVTQTPKHLITATGQRVTLRCSPRSGDLSVYWYQQSLDQGLQFLIQYYNGEERAKGNILERFSAQQFPDLHSELNLSSLELGDSALYFCASSTGTLYDYGYTFGSGTRLTVV.

The rearrangement links TRBV30 to TRBJ1-2, with TRBD1 as a possible D gene (5 bases). Germline V CDR1 and CDR2: GTSNPN, SVGIG (reference sequence). The CDR3 extends over 15 amino acids. With 5 bases removed from V and 4 bases from J, the gap between germline ends came to 20 bases. CDR3 amino acids: CAWGTGPRALYGYTF. CDR3 DNA: TGTGCCTGGGGAACAGGACCTAGGGCCCTCTATGGCTACACCTTC.

As to this clone: Other DNA sequences in this specimen translate into the identical CDR3. This rearrangement joins TRBV5-1 to TRBJ2-2, with a tentative D call TRBD1 (5 bases). This CDR3 is 15 amino acids long. In germline, CDR1 is SGHRS, CDR2 YFSETQ. The ends were cut back, 0 bases at V and 4 bases at J, with 10 bases in the middle. The DNA for the CDR3 is TGCGCCAGCAGCTTGGGTGGGGCCGGCACCGGGGAGCTGTTTTTT. This sequence encodes CASSLGGAGTGELFF.

The chain has TRBV29-1 and TRBJ2-1, with no clear D. This CDR3 has 13 residues. From germline, CDR1 is SQVTM and CDR2 ANQGSEA. V lost 6 bases and J 10 bases, leaving 19 bases between the germline ends. The CDR3 nucleotides are TGCAGCGTGTCGTTCTTGGCGAATTGGGAGCAGTTCTTC. Amino acids: CSVSFLANWEQFF.

The chain recombines TRBV5-4 with TRBJ2-5; possible D gene TRBD1, 6 bases. Germline V CDR1 and CDR2: SGHNT, YYREEE (reference sequence). Trimming pared 4 bases from V and 5 bases from J, leaving 15 bases between. The CDR3 sequence is 14 residues long. The CDR3: CASSKTGHQETQYF. DNA for the CDR3: TGTGCCAGCAGCAAGACAGGCCATCAGGAGACCCAGTACTTC.

In its sample, this clone was seen once. This chain joins TRBV5-8 and TRBJ1-2; the D is unclear. Per germline, CDR1 SGHTS and CDR2 YDEGEE. CDR3 size: 14 residues. The V gene lost 4 bases and the J gene lost 2 bases, with 12 bases spanning the gap. For the CDR3, the DNA is TGTGCCAGCAGCCAGAACGCAGGCAACTATGGCTACACCTTC. This translates into CASSQNAGNYGYTF.

The chain has TRBV7-9 and TRBJ2-6; 7 nucleotides agree with TRBD1. Germline loops: CDR1 SEHNR, CDR2 FQNEAQ (reference sequence). The CDR3 is 15 amino acids. The V gene end was trimmed by 3 bases and the J gene end by 2 bases; junction bases not matched to a gene: 1. Here the CDR3 reads CASSFRGTGANVLTF. CDR3 coding DNA: TGTGCCAGCAGCTTCAGGGGGACTGGGGCCAACGTCCTGACTTTC.

This chain links TRBV6-6 with TRBJ1-4; D is unclear. Germline loops: CDR1 MNHNY, CDR2 SVGAGI (reference sequence). V dropped 7 bases and J dropped 4 bases, with 10 bases sitting between them. CDR3 size: 13 residues. The CDR3: CASTGVHNEKLFF. Here the CDR3 DNA reads TGTGCCAGCACCGGGGTCCATAATGAAAAACTGTTTTTT.

CDR3 bases: TGTGCCAGCAGTAACCCCACAGATACGCAGTATTTT. Its protein is CASSNPTDTQYF. The genes are TRBV25-1 and TRBJ2-3; unclear D gene. This CDR3 comprises 12 residues. The germline CDR1 and CDR2 sequences are MGHDK and SYGVNS. V lost 5 bases, J lost 2 bases, and 5 bases lay in between.

This rearrangement joins TRBV5-8 to TRBJ1-2; the D gene is possibly TRBD1 (6 bases). The CDR3 runs to 13 residues. The V end was cut by 1 base, the J end by 8 bases, with 12 bases between. The germline gives CDR1 SGHTS, CDR2 YDEGEE. CDR3 amino acids: CASSLTGLWGYTF. The CDR3 nucleotides read TGTGCCAGCAGCTTGACAGGGCTATGGGGCTACACCTTC.

The V and J genes are TRBV27 and TRBJ2-3; no firm D call. The CDR3 loop spans 17 amino acids. With 1 base removed from V and 2 bases from J, the gap between germline ends came to 16 bases. Germline values: CDR1 MNHEY, CDR2 SMNVEV (reference sequence). CDR3: CASSLFRVRDLTDTQYF. The CDR3 DNA is TGTGCCAGCAGTTTATTTCGGGTTAGGGATCTCACAGATACGCAGTATTTT.

The chain links TRBV14 to TRBJ2-1, with D hard to call. This CDR3 is built from 15 residues. Per germline, CDR1 SGHDN and CDR2 FVKESK. V lost 2 bases, J lost 0 bases, and 8 bases lay in between. This chain's CDR3 is CASSQLVGSYNEQFF. The CDR3 region has the DNA TGTGCCAGCAGCCAATTAGTAGGCTCCTACAATGAGCAGTTCTTC.

The count of this clone is one. This rearrangement joins TRBV10-3 to TRBJ2-3; 7 nucleotides align to TRBD2. The CDR3 runs to 13 residues. V lost 8 bases and J lost 2; bases outside the gene matches: 4. Germline-derived CDR1 and CDR2 are ENHRY and SYGVKD. The CDR3 nucleotides read TGTGCCATCGGAGCGGGATCCACAGATACGCAGTATTTT. This sequence encodes CAIGAGSTDTQYF.

Comments on this clone: The junction shows a germline mismatch at one end, possibly a read error. The chain joins TRBV29-1 to TRBJ2-1; perhaps D is TRBD1 or TRBD2 (6 bases each). CDR1 is SQVTM, CDR2 ANQGSEA, per germline. The CDR3 spans 12 residues. The CDR3 DNA reads as TGCAGCGTGTACACGGAGGGGGGAGAAGAGATCTTC. Residues: CSVYTEGGEEIF.